The 31 T cell receptor beta chains given below trace back to one sample, sequenced in a study of vaccination and CD4 T cells after COVID-19. No cognate antigen is known for these TCRs. Sequenced with the Oncomine TCR Beta short-read assay was DNA taken from cultured CD4+ T cells. TCRdb used MiXCR to reprocess the PCR reads, holding one entry per CDR3 protein. The sample holds roughly 20,000 distinct CDR3 sequences, roughly half seen once. Treatment meaning: approximately 9-day PBMC culture with coronavirus spike peptide pools or control peptides (ViraFEST assay). The material was CD4+ T cells from blood, cultured in vitro, obtained after SARS-CoV-2 vaccination. The origin of the receptors is a human donor who had recovered from COVID-19.

The gene calls are TRBV7-9 and TRBJ2-7, with D tentatively TRBD2 (5 bases). Germline CDR1 SEHNR, CDR2 FQNEAQ (reference sequence). V gave up 4 bases and J gave up 3 bases, with 16 bases separating them. The CDR3 covers 15 residues. DNA for the CDR3: TGTGCCAGCAGCTCCTCAGCGGAGCTCCACTACGAGCAGTACTTC. Amino acid sequence: CASSSSAELHYEQYF. The full variable domain, in which reference TRBV7-9 and TRBJ2-7 provide the parts outside the CDR3, is DTGVSQNPRHKITKRGQNVTFRCDPISEHNRLYWYRQTLGQGPEFLTYFQNEAQLEKSRLLSDRFSAERPKGSFSTLEIQRTEQGDSAMYLCASSSSAELHYEQYFGPGTRLTVT.

This chain links TRBV29-1 with TRBJ1-1, with a possible D match to TRBD1 (5 bases). The CDR3 spans 13 residues. The V end was cut by 3 bases, the J end by 0 bases, with 8 bases between. Germline V gene lookup returns CDR1 SQVTM and CDR2 ANQGSEA. The CDR3 sequence: CSVETVMNTEAFF. The CDR3 DNA is TGCAGCGTTGAGACAGTTATGAACACTGAAGCTTTCTTT.

The genes are TRBV2 and TRBJ2-1; D is possibly TRBD2 (5 bases). The CDR3 runs to 13 residues. Germline loops: CDR1 SNHLY, CDR2 FYNNEI. Trimming removed 4 bases from V and 8 bases from J, with 12 bases in between. The CDR3 loop reads CASSGPLRDEQFF. CDR3 nucleotides: TGTGCCAGCAGTGGCCCTCTGCGGGATGAGCAGTTCTTC.

This clonotype was seen only a few times. The chain has TRBV20-1 and TRBJ2-3; TRBD2 aligns across 15 bases. Germline loops: CDR1 DFQATT, CDR2 SNEGSKA (reference sequence). V lost 6 bases and J lost 2; bases outside the gene matches: 3. This CDR3 comprises 15 residues. The chain's CDR3 is CSAGTSGGSTDTQYF. The CDR3 DNA follows: TGCAGTGCAGGGACTAGCGGGGGGTCCACAGATACGCAGTATTTT.

This chain links TRBV20-1 with TRBJ1-6; no clear D gene. Trimming removed 1 base at V and 5 bases at J, with 9 bases between. Germline V gene sequence: CDR1 DFQATT, CDR2 SNEGSKA (reference sequence). The CDR3 is 14 residues long. CDR3 region: CSARVEINNSPLHF. As DNA, the CDR3 is TGCAGTGCTAGAGTTGAAATCAATAATTCACCCCTCCACTTT.

The chain couples TRBV12-3 or TRBV12-4 to TRBJ2-2, with unresolved D. The germline V and J ends were trimmed by 8 bases and 3 bases, with 10 bases remaining between them. The CDR3 sequence is 13 residues long. CDR3 region: CASRVGYTGELFF. In DNA, the CDR3 is TGTGCCAGCCGAGTGGGGTACACCGGGGAGCTGTTTTTT.

This clonotype was seen a few times. The chain uses TRBV15 and TRBJ1-5; D not certain. Trimming left V 2 bases short and J 0 bases short, with 8 bases between. CDR3 length: 15 amino acids. Germline CDR1 and CDR2: LNHNV and YYDKDF (reference sequence). As DNA, the CDR3 is TGTGCCACCAGCAGAATTACAGATAGCAATCAGCCCCAGCATTTT. Amino acids: CATSRITDSNQPQHF. Drawing the rest from reference TRBV15 and TRBJ1-5, the complete variable domain is DAMVIQNPRYQVTQFGKPVTLSCSQTLNHNVMYWYQQKSSQAPKLLFHYYDKDFNNEADTPDNFQSRRPNTSFCFLDIRSPGLGDTAMYLCATSRITDSNQPQHFGDGTRLSIL.

This chain connects TRBV7-3 to TRBJ1-1; 9 bases are a match to TRBD1. The germline V gene encodes CDR1 SGHTA and CDR2 FQGTGA. The CDR3 runs to 13 residues. Trimming cost V 2 bases and J 7 bases; bases outside gene matches: 2. The CDR3: CASSLRGQGEAFF. In nucleotides, the CDR3 is TGTGCCAGCAGCTTACGGGGACAGGGTGAAGCTTTCTTT.

The CDR3 coding sequence is TGTGCCAGCAGCTTGAGTCTAGCGGGAGACAATGAGCAGTTCTTC. Amino acids: CASSLSLAGDNEQFF. The chain has TRBV7-2 and TRBJ2-1, with 10 bases that match TRBD2. V lost 3 bases, J lost 5 bases, and 4 bases stayed unmatched. The V gene's germline CDR1 is SGHTA and CDR2 FQGNSA. The CDR3 spans 15 residues.

V gene TRBV20-1 combines with J gene TRBJ2-7, with D unresolved. The V end was cut by 8 bases, the J end by 6 bases, with 23 bases between. Looked up from germline, CDR1 is DFQATT and CDR2 is SNEGSKA (reference sequence). The CDR3 extends over 14 amino acids. CDR3 sequence: CSFSRPELGGEQYF. CDR3 nucleotides: TGCAGTTTTTCCCGACCCGAATTGGGCGGCGAGCAGTACTTC.

The CDR3, as DNA: TGTGCCAGCAGCTTCGGGGGGCTCGGTGAAAAACTGTTTTTT. This sequence encodes CASSFGGLGEKLFF. The chain recombines TRBV7-2 with TRBJ1-4, with TRBD1 as a possible D gene (6 bases). Germline assignment: CDR1 SGHTA and CDR2 FQGNSA. Trimming pared 3 bases from V and 7 bases from J, leaving 12 bases between. This CDR3 has 14 amino acids.

This chain uses TRBV7-2 with TRBJ1-2; no reliable D call. Deletions cut 7 bases from V and 4 bases from J, with 10 bases between. Per germline, CDR1 SGHTA and CDR2 FQGNSA. The CDR3 loop spans 12 amino acids. DNA for the CDR3: TGTGCCAGCACCGGGCTTGCCTATGGCTACACCTTC. Amino acid sequence: CASTGLAYGYTF.

The chain couples TRBV15 to TRBJ2-7, with 7 bases that match TRBD2. CDR3 length: 16 residues. Trimming cost V 0 bases and J 6 bases; bases outside gene matches: 11. Germline V gives CDR1 LNHNV, CDR2 YYDKDF (reference sequence). The CDR3 reads CATSRDKGGGFLEQYF. CDR3 DNA: TGTGCCACCAGCAGAGATAAGGGCGGGGGATTTCTCGAGCAGTACTTC.

The table lists this clonotype with a few counts. At one of its ends the junction is not consistent with the germline gene, which may arise from a read error. The V gene is TRBV10-3, the J gene TRBJ1-3; no firm D call. Looked up from germline, CDR1 is ENHRY and CDR2 is SYGVKD. This CDR3 has 15 amino acids. CDR3 coding DNA: TGTGCCAGCAGTTACGGTGTCTACTCTGGAAACACCATATATTTT. Residues: CASSYGVYSGNTIYF.

This chain connects TRBV7-8 to TRBJ1-5; D ambiguous. CDR3 length: 16 residues. The ends were cut back, 0 bases at V and 2 bases at J, with 11 bases in the middle. From germline, CDR1 is SGHVS and CDR2 FQNEAQ. The chain's CDR3 is CASSLAGRRGNQPQHF. The CDR3 DNA reads TGTGCCAGCAGCTTAGCGGGGAGAAGGGGCAATCAGCCCCAGCATTTT.

This clonotype was counted between two and nine times. The chain combines TRBV20-1 with TRBJ2-1; 9 nucleotides match TRBD1. V shed 5 bases and J 4 bases; nucleotides not matched to a gene: 12. Germline-derived CDR1 and CDR2 are DFQATT and SNEGSKA (reference sequence). This CDR3 contains 16 residues. CDR3: CSAHHLGTGQYNEQFF. The CDR3 DNA follows: TGCAGTGCTCACCACTTAGGGACAGGGCAGTACAATGAGCAGTTCTTC.

As to this clonotype: The junction departs from the called germline gene at one end, perhaps through a read error. The chain employs TRBV24-1 and TRBJ2-3; D uncertain. This CDR3 comprises 13 residues. CDR1 and CDR2 (germline): KGHDR, SFDVKD. For the CDR3, the DNA is TGTGCCACCAACGATGCTGGCACACATACGCAGTATTTT. Translating it yields CATNDAGTHTQYF.

The rearrangement uses TRBV6-1 and TRBJ2-7; 9 positions match TRBD2. V dropped 4 bases and J dropped 4; count of bases not matched to a gene: 5. From germline, CDR1 is MNHNS and CDR2 SASEGT. CDR3 size: 14 residues. CDR3 in amino acids: CASSAPSGVYEQYF. The CDR3, as DNA: TGTGCCAGCAGTGCGCCTAGCGGGGTTTACGAGCAGTACTTC.

The V and J genes are TRBV7-2 and TRBJ2-1, with D perhaps TRBD1 or TRBD2 (6 bases each). V lost 2 bases, J lost 0 bases, and 17 bases lay in between. This CDR3 has 18 residues. The germline V gene has CDR1 SGHTA and CDR2 FQGNSA. The CDR3 DNA reads as TGTGCCAGCAGCTTAACCCCGTTTCGGGGGCCCTCCTACAATGAGCAGTTCTTC. Translated: CASSLTPFRGPSYNEQFF.

V is TRBV20-1 and J is TRBJ2-5; the D gene is possibly TRBD2 (6 bases). CDR3 size: 16 residues. CDR1 is DFQATT, CDR2 SNEGSKA, per germline (reference sequence). With 4 bases removed from V and 4 bases from J, the gap between germline ends came to 22 bases. CDR3 coding DNA: TGCAGTGCTATTCGGCGGGGTGTTCCGTACCGAGAGACCCAGTACTTC. This translates into CSAIRRGVPYRETQYF.

There are a few counts of this clonotype. The CDR3 spells CATSRDRVTGSFQPQHF. In nucleotides, the CDR3 is TGTGCCACCAGCAGAGATCGCGTCACAGGGTCTTTTCAGCCCCAGCATTTT. The J gene is TRBJ1-5, the V gene TRBV15; possibly TRBD1 for D (6 bases). V lost 0 bases, J lost 6 bases, and 18 bases lay in between. Per the germline V gene, CDR1 is LNHNV and CDR2 is YYDKDF (reference sequence). CDR3 length: 17 amino acids.

The chain combines TRBV4-2 with TRBJ1-1, with 8 positions matching TRBD1. This CDR3 spans 16 amino acids. J gave up 1 base and V 3 bases, and 7 bases lay outside the gene matches. CDR1 and CDR2 (germline): LGHNA, YNFKEQ. In nucleotides, the CDR3 is TGTGCCAGCAGCCACCGACAGGGGCCACAGAACACTGAAGCTTTCTTT. It specifies CASSHRQGPQNTEAFF.

This clonotype was observed a handful of times. The V and J genes are TRBV20-1 and TRBJ2-5; D unclear. Germline V gene data show CDR1 as DFQATT and CDR2 as SNEGSKA (reference sequence). Trimming took 5 bases from V and 2 from J, leaving 3 bases between them. There are 10 residues in the CDR3. CDR3 nucleotide sequence: TGCAGTGCTGCACAAGAGACCCAGTACTTC. It yields the protein CSAAQETQYF.

The chain combines TRBV6-1 with TRBJ2-7, with D tentatively TRBD1 or TRBD2 (5 bases each). V gave up 3 bases and J gave up 6 bases, with 18 bases separating them. The CDR3 is 15 amino acids. Germline CDR1 MNHNS, CDR2 SASEGT. CDR3: CASSEVSRQRGEQYF. The CDR3 bases are TGTGCCAGCAGTGAGGTCTCGAGACAGAGGGGCGAGCAGTACTTC.

The chain recombines TRBV6-1 with TRBJ2-2; 7 bases align to TRBD1. The germline V gene encodes CDR1 MNHNS and CDR2 SASEGT. The V gene end was trimmed by 6 bases and the J gene end by 4 bases; junction bases not matched to a gene: 14. This CDR3 spans 17 amino acids. CDR3 protein: CASSHALTGRGTGELFF. CDR3 bases: TGTGCCAGCAGCCACGCTCTGACAGGGCGTGGCACCGGGGAGCTGTTTTTT.

This clonotype turned up a few times. The rearrangement uses TRBV6-1 and TRBJ1-1; D is undetermined. Germline V gene sequence: CDR1 MNHNS, CDR2 SASEGT. The ends were cut back, 5 bases at V and 3 bases at J, with 16 bases in the middle. The CDR3 sequence is 15 residues long. Here the CDR3 reads CASSPTGQWDTEAFF. The CDR3 nucleotides read TGTGCCAGCAGTCCGACCGGGCAGTGGGACACTGAAGCTTTCTTT.

In its sample, this clonotype was seen a few times. The DNA of the CDR3 is TGTGCCAGCAGACGCGAGTCGGGGCGAAACACCGGGGAGCTGTTTTTT. Translated, it gives CASRRESGRNTGELFF. V gene TRBV7-2 combines with J gene TRBJ2-2; D is tentatively TRBD1 or TRBD2 (5 bases each). CDR3 length: 16 amino acids. Germline values: CDR1 SGHTA, CDR2 FQGNSA. V lost 6 bases and J 2 bases, leaving 16 bases between the germline ends. Looking up the rest from reference TRBV7-2 and TRBJ2-2 gives the full variable domain: GAGVSQSPSNKVTEKGKDVELRCDPISGHTALYWYRQSLGQGLEFLIYFQGNSAPDKSGLPSDRFSAERTGGSVSTLTIQRTQQEDSAVYLCASRRESGRNTGELFFGEGSRLTVL.

In this sample, this clonotype turned up a few times. This sequence joins TRBV6-1 and TRBJ1-2, with a tentative D call TRBD1 (5 bases). From germline, CDR1 is MNHNS and CDR2 SASEGT. CDR3 length equals 14 residues. V was pared by 5 bases and J by 6 bases, with 16 bases between. The CDR3 DNA sequence: TGTGCCAGCAGTCGCAGCCGGTCGGGGCATGGCTACACCTTC. Protein product: CASSRSRSGHGYTF.

This clonotype has only a few counts. The chain has TRBV24-1 and TRBJ1-5; D not certain. The CDR3 is made up of 14 amino acids. CDR1 and CDR2 from the germline V gene are KGHDR and SFDVKD. V was clipped by 3 bases and J by 0 bases, with 5 bases between them. The CDR3 here is CATSDQDSNQPQHF. The CDR3 DNA is TGTGCCACCAGTGATCAAGATAGCAATCAGCCCCAGCATTTT.

This chain connects TRBV11-2 to TRBJ1-1; D is ambiguous. CDR1 and CDR2 (germline): SGHAT, FQNNGV. CDR3 length equals 16 residues. V was shortened by 5 bases and J by 1 base, with 17 bases between the two germline ends. The CDR3 DNA follows: TGTGCCAGCAGCGACCCGGGCTCCCTGGGGAACACTGAAGCTTTCTTT. Its protein product is CASSDPGSLGNTEAFF.

This clonotype was seen a few times. J is TRBJ1-2 and V is TRBV19; D possibly corresponds to TRBD1 (6 bases). CDR1 is LNHDA and CDR2 is SQIVND in the germline V gene (reference sequence). The CDR3 length is 14 residues. V lost 7 bases to trimming and J lost 2 bases, with 14 bases between them. CDR3 in amino acids: CASTTGKSNYGYTF. DNA for the CDR3: TGTGCCAGTACCACAGGGAAAAGCAACTATGGCTACACCTTC.